This entry is about one T cell receptor (beta chain). Its antigen is still unknown. TCR alpha and TCR beta cDNA libraries carrying sample barcodes and UMIs were produced by 5'RACE using constant-segment primers. Each CDR3 protein is one row after TCRdb ran MiXCR on the 5' RACE reads. This table has about 180,000 distinct CDR3 sequences, 16% appearing once. This record belongs to a study of T-cell memory formation after mild COVID-19. Across the study: The two donors had largely donor-specific TCR clusters.

The study's findings and limits: The appearance of some responding clones in pre-infection memory suggested that cross-reactive memory joined. Contracting clones from day 15 to 85 had balanced CD4/CD8; later expanders favoured CD4+.

After removal of 7 bases from V and 7 bases from J, the junction contained 17 bases not matched to a gene. This CDR3 has 17 residues. The germline CDR1 and CDR2 sequences are MNHNS and SASEGT. The chain links TRBV6-1 to TRBJ2-2; 8 positions agree with TRBD2. Specimen: PBMCs or a T cell subset sorted from them (not recorded which). The TCR was taken from an adult woman who had mild COVID-19 (a few samples of this study predate the infection). Cell type and time point are not known. The CDR3 DNA reads as TGTGCCAGCACTACGGCATGGACTAGCTCCGGCAGCGGGGAGCTGTTTTTT. This codes for CASTTAWTSSGSGELFF.